This T cell receptor beta chain appears in the sequencing data of a study of T cell repertoires in ileal Crohn's disease. Regarding the study as a whole: All patients with clonality above 26.8% had endoscopic recurrence.

Using immunoSEQ multiplex PCR, the repertoire was profiled, and TCRdb retains in-frame clones only, with some absent. The sample consists of more than 7,000 clones, approximately 81% of them appearing once. CDR1 is SGHRS, CDR2 YFSETQ, per germline. The CDR3 spans 14 residues. Trimming took 4 bases from V and 5 from J, leaving 15 bases between them. Worth noting for this clone: Its antigen remains unknown.

Time point noted: neoterminal ileum biopsy at postoperative endoscopy, about 6 months after surgery. The receptor was isolated from an adult with Crohn's disease. The chain recombines TRBV5-1 with TRBJ1-2; tentative D call: TRBD1 (5 bases). The sequencing input was ileal tissue. In DNA form, the CDR3 reads TGCGCCAGCAGCCAGTGGGACTCAGGGTATGGCTACACCTTC. It encodes CASSQWDSGYGYTF.